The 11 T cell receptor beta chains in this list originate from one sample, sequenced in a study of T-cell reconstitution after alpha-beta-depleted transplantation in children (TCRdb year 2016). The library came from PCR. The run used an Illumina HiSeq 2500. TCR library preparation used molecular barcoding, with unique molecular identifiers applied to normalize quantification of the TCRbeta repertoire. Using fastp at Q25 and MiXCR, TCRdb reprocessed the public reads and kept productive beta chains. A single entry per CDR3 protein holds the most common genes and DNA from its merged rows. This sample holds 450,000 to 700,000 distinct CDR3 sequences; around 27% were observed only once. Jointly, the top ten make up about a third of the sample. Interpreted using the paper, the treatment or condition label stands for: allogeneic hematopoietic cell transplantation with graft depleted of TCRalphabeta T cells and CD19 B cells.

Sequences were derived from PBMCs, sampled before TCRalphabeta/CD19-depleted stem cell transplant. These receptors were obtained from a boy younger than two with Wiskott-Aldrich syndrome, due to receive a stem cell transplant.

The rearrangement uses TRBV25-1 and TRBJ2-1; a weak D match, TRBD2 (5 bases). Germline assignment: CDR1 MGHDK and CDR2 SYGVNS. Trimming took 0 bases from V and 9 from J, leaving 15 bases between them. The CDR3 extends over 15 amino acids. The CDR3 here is CASSEYFRSRGEQFF. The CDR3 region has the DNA TGTGCCAGCAGTGAATATTTTAGGTCTCGGGGTGAGCAGTTCTTC.

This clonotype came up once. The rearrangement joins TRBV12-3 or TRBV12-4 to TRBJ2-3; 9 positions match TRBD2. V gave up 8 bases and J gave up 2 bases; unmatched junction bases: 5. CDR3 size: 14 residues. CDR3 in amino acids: CASGGRASTDTQYF. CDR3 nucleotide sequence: TGTGCCAGCGGCGGGAGGGCTTCCACAGATACGCAGTATTTT.

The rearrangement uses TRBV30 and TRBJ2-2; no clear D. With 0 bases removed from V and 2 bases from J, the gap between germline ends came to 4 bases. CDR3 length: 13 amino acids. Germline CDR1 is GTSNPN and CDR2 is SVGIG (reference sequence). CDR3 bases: TGTGCCTGGAGTGTAATTAACACCGGGGAGCTGTTTTTT. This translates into CAWSVINTGELFF.

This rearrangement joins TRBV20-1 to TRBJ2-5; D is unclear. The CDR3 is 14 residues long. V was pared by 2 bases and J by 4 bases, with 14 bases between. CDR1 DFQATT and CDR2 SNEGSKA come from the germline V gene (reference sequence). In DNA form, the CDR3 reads TGCAGTGCTAGATCTAGTGGTTCGGGAGAGACCCAGTACTTC. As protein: CSARSSGSGETQYF.

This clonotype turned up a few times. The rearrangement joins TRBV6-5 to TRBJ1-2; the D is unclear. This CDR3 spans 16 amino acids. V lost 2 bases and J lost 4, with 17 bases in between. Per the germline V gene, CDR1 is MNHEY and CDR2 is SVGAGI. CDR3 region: CASSYAETPGRYGYTF. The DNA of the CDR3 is TGTGCCAGCAGTTACGCCGAAACCCCCGGCCGCTATGGCTACACCTTC.

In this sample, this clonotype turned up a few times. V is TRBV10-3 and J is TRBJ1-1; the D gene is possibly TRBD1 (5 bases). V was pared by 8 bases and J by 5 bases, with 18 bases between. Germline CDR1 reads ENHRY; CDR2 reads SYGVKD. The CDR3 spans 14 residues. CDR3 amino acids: CAISPYKGETEAFF. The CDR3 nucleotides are TGTGCCATCTCTCCCTATAAAGGGGAAACTGAAGCTTTCTTT.

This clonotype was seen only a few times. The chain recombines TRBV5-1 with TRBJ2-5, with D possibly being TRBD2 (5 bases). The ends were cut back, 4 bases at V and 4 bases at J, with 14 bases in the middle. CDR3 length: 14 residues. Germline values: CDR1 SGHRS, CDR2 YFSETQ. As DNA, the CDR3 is TGCGCCAGCAGCGTAACTAGATCTCCAGAGACCCAGTACTTC. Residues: CASSVTRSPETQYF.

Written as DNA, the CDR3 is TGTGCCAGCAGTGCGGCAGGAAGGCGGGCCAATGAGCAGTTCTTC. This sequence encodes CASSAAGRRANEQFF. This chain connects TRBV25-1 to TRBJ2-1; D may be TRBD2 (5 bases). The germline V gene has CDR1 MGHDK and CDR2 SYGVNS. CDR3 length: 15 amino acids. Trimming cost V 4 bases and J 6 bases, with 16 bases left between them.

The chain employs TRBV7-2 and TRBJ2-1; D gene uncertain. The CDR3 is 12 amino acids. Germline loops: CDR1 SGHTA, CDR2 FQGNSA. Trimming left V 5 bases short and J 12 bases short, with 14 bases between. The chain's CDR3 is CASSIQPSGQFF. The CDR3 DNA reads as TGTGCCAGCAGCATACAGCCCTCGGGGCAGTTCTTC.

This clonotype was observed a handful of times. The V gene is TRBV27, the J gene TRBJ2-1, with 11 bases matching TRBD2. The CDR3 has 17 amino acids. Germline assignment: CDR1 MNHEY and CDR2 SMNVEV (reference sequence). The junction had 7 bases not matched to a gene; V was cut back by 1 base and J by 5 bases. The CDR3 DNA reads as TGTGCCAGCAGTTTATTCAGGCTAGCGGGAGGAAACAATGAGCAGTTCTTC. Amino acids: CASSLFRLAGGNNEQFF.

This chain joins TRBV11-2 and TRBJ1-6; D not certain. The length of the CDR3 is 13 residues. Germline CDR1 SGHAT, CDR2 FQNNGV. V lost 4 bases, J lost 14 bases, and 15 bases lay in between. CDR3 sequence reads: CASSSRPVGTLHF. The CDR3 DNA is TGTGCCAGCAGCTCCCGACCCGTAGGGACCCTCCACTTT. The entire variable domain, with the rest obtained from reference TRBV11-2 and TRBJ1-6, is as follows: EAGVAQSPRYKIIEKRQSVAFWCNPISGHATLYWYQQILGQGPKLLIQFQNNGVVDDSQLPKDRFSAERLKGVDSTLKIQPAKLEDSAVYLCASSSRPVGTLHFGNGTRLTVT.